This TCR beta chain appears in the sequencing data of a study of graft-versus-host responses after intestinal transplantation. Across the whole study: Multivisceral, liver-intestinal, or isolated intestinal transplants were received by the recipients.

Trimming took 5 bases from V and 6 from J; bases not matched to a gene: 9. CDR3 length: 14 amino acids. CDR1 is SEHNR and CDR2 is FQNEAQ in the germline V gene (reference sequence). About this clone: No antigen is known for it.

Assay: immunoSEQ multiplex PCR; the TCRdb copy retains only in-frame clones and omits some. Of tens of thousands of clones listed, about 91% are singletons. The rearrangement uses TRBV7-9 and TRBJ2-7; 8 bases are shared with TRBD2. The source material was unstimulated CD8+ T cells sorted from spleen or lymph node cells, sampled before intestinal transplant. The TCR sequence derives from a human donor who received an intestinal transplant. CDR3 coding DNA: TGTGCCAGCAGCCCGATTAGCGGGAATGGCGAGCAGTACTTC. It yields the protein CASSPISGNGEQYF.